What follows are 24 T cell receptor beta chains derived from one specimen sequenced in a study of T-cell memory formation after mild COVID-19 (dated by TCRdb to 2020 to 2022). Libraries were built with 5' RACE. Sequencer: Illumina NovaSeq 6000. The public reads were quality trimmed at Q25 with fastp and then assembled into clones with MiXCR by TCRdb, keeping productive beta chains. For every CDR3 protein sequence, its rows merge into one entry that carries the most common genes and DNA. The sample records about 190,000 distinct CDR3 sequences, 20% to 25% of which are singletons. Together, the top ten hold 23% of the sample. The material sequenced was PBMCs or a T cell subset sorted from them (not recorded which). The receptors were sampled from an adult woman who had mild COVID-19 (a few samples of this study predate the infection). The sample titles of this study are shuffled in the database, so cell type and time point are left out; the donor was told from shared clones.

The V call is TRBV29-1, the J call TRBJ2-2; possible D gene TRBD1, 6 bases. The length of the CDR3 is 14 residues. V was cut by 0 bases and J by 1 base, with 6 bases left in between. The V gene's germline CDR1 is SQVTM and CDR2 ANQGSEA. The CDR3 DNA reads TGCAGCGTTGAAGAGACAGGGAACACCGGGGAGCTGTTTTTT. Protein: CSVEETGNTGELFF.

The chain's CDR3 is CSVGGTDQYANTGELFF. The CDR3 DNA follows: TGCAGCGTTGGGGGAACGGATCAATACGCGAACACCGGGGAGCTGTTTTTT. The chain is built from TRBV29-1 and TRBJ2-2; D is unresolved. The CDR3 extends over 17 amino acids. Per the germline V gene, CDR1 is SQVTM and CDR2 is ANQGSEA. V lost 4 bases, J lost 0 bases, and 18 bases lay in between.

The chain recombines TRBV6-5 with TRBJ2-7; D perhaps matches TRBD2 (5 bases). V lost 2 bases to trimming and J lost 3 bases, with 5 bases between them. Germline CDR1 MNHEY, CDR2 SVGAGI. This CDR3 region has 12 residues. CDR3 coding DNA: TGTGCCAGCAGTTACGCGGGCTACGAGCAGTACTTC. Residues: CASSYAGYEQYF.

The V gene is TRBV11-2, the J gene TRBJ2-1; maybe TRBD1 (6 bases). The CDR3 sequence is 11 residues long. V lost 3 bases and J 15 bases, leaving 12 bases between the germline ends. In germline, CDR1 is SGHAT, CDR2 FQNNGV. CDR3: CASSFGDIGFF. CDR3 bases: TGTGCCAGCAGCTTCGGGGACATAGGGTTCTTC.

This clonotype came up many times. This chain joins TRBV7-8 and TRBJ2-3, with D uncertain. This CDR3 region has 13 residues. Germline CDR1 reads SGHVS; CDR2 reads FQNEAQ. Trimming removed 4 bases from V and 2 bases from J, with 7 bases in between. In DNA, the CDR3 is TGTGCCAGCAGCTCCCCCCCCACAGATACGCAGTATTTT. Its protein product is CASSSPPTDTQYF.

V usage is TRBV6-2 or TRBV6-3 and J usage is TRBJ2-2, with D perhaps TRBD1 (5 bases). Germline V gene sequence: CDR1 MNHEY, CDR2 SVGEGT. The CDR3 runs 12 residues. Trimming shortened V by 6 bases and J by 9 bases, and 11 bases separated the two germline ends. The CDR3 DNA reads as TGTGCCAGCAGGACCTGGGGCTGGGAGCTGTTTTTT. Amino acids: CASRTWGWELFF.

This clonotype qualifies as medium-sized. The genes are TRBV7-9 and TRBJ2-2; D call uncertain. This CDR3 region has 15 residues. CDR1 SEHNR and CDR2 FQNEAQ come from the germline V gene (reference sequence). Deletions cut 1 base from V and 9 bases from J, with 15 bases between. CDR3 region: CASSLDPTVPRELFF. CDR3 DNA: TGTGCCAGCAGCTTAGATCCCACGGTCCCAAGGGAGCTGTTTTTT.

CDR3 nucleotides: TGTGCCAGCAGTTCCCCGACAGGATCGGTCGGGGAGCTGTTTTTT. This encodes CASSSPTGSVGELFF. This chain joins TRBV6-5 and TRBJ2-2; TRBD1 might be the D (6 bases). There are 15 residues in the CDR3. Germline CDR1 is MNHEY and CDR2 is SVGAGI. Trimming took 4 bases from V and 7 from J, leaving 16 bases between them.

The chain carries TRBV27 and TRBJ2-1; D gene ambiguous. This CDR3 contains 14 residues. Germline loops: CDR1 MNHEY, CDR2 SMNVEV (reference sequence). Deletions cut 6 bases from V and 3 bases from J, with 12 bases between. DNA of the CDR3: TGTGCCAGCAGCAAGGCGCGGAACTACAATGAGCAGTTCTTC. Protein: CASSKARNYNEQFF.

This clonotype was found a few times. This chain connects TRBV14 to TRBJ2-1, with D uncertain. Looked up from germline, CDR1 is SGHDN and CDR2 is FVKESK. This CDR3 has 14 residues. V dropped 4 bases and J dropped 0 bases, with 7 bases sitting between them. The CDR3: CASSPISSYNEQFF. The CDR3 DNA sequence: TGTGCCAGCAGCCCAATCAGCTCCTACAATGAGCAGTTCTTC.

The sample holds a few counts of this clonotype. This rearrangement joins TRBV7-8 to TRBJ1-5; possibly TRBD1 for D (5 bases). There are 16 residues in the CDR3. V was trimmed by 4 bases and J by 8 bases, leaving 21 bases between them. Germline V gene data show CDR1 as SGHVS and CDR2 as FQNEAQ. The CDR3 region is CASSSFRAGMIEPQHF. In DNA, the CDR3 is TGTGCCAGCAGCTCGTTTCGTGCAGGGATGATCGAGCCCCAGCATTTT. The variable domain in full, with the rest retrieved from reference TRBV7-8 and TRBJ1-5, is GAGVSQSPRYKVAKRGQDVALRCDPISGHVSLFWYQQALGQGPEFLTYFQNEAQLDKSGLPSDRFFAERPEGSVSTLKIQRTQQEDSAVYLCASSSFRAGMIEPQHFGDGTRLSIL.

The chain couples TRBV12-5 to TRBJ1-2; D not resolved. V lost 7 bases and J 1 base, leaving 7 bases between the germline ends. The CDR3 extends over 12 amino acids. CDR1 and CDR2 from the germline V gene are LGHNT and FRNRAP. This CDR3 reads CASANLNYGYTF. In DNA, the CDR3 is TGTGCTAGTGCTAACCTTAACTATGGCTACACCTTC.

The chain uses TRBV29-1 and TRBJ2-7; D possibly corresponds to TRBD1 (6 bases). Per the germline V gene, CDR1 is SQVTM and CDR2 is ANQGSEA. The length of the CDR3 is 15 residues. Trimming pared 2 bases from V and 0 bases from J, leaving 14 bases between. The DNA of the CDR3 is TGCAGCGTTGAATTCAAGGGACAAACCTCCTACGAGCAGTACTTC. Residues: CSVEFKGQTSYEQYF.

This rearrangement joins TRBV24-1 to TRBJ2-3; 13 nucleotides match TRBD2. This CDR3 comprises 17 residues. CDR1 is KGHDR, CDR2 SFDVKD, per germline. Trimming removed 3 bases from V and 1 base from J; junction bases left unmatched: 3. This CDR3 is CATSDPGLAGRTDTQYF. CDR3 coding DNA: TGTGCCACCAGTGATCCGGGACTAGCGGGGCGCACAGATACGCAGTATTTT.

The chain has TRBV25-1 and TRBJ1-1; the D is unclear. V lost 4 bases, J lost 5 bases, and 8 bases lay in between. The CDR3 contains 12 residues. In germline, CDR1 is MGHDK, CDR2 SYGVNS. CDR3 bases: TGTGCCAGCAGTGTAGAGGGAACTGAAGCTTTCTTT. This codes for CASSVEGTEAFF. Complete variable domain (other parts from reference TRBV25-1 and TRBJ1-1): EADIYQTPRYLVIGTGKKITLECSQTMGHDKMYWYQQDPGMELHLIHYSYGVNSTEKGDLSSESTVSRIRTEHFPLTLESARPSHTSQYLCASSVEGTEAFFGQGTRLTVV.

This clonotype was counted a few times. The V gene is TRBV29-1, the J gene TRBJ1-2, with a tentative D call TRBD1 (5 bases). The V gene lost 5 bases and the J gene lost 1 base, with 11 bases spanning the gap. The CDR3 has 13 amino acids. Germline CDR1 reads SQVTM; CDR2 reads ANQGSEA. The CDR3 sequence is CSVLGTLNYGYTF. CDR3 bases: TGCAGCGTTTTGGGGACCCTTAACTATGGCTACACCTTC.

Points on this clonotype: The junction and the germline gene differ at one end; a read error may be behind it. This chain joins TRBV12-3 or TRBV12-4 and TRBJ2-1; 7 bases align to TRBD1. The CDR3 is made up of 14 amino acids. CDR3 nucleotides: TGTGCCAGAAGTTTCTGGTCAGGGGGCAATGAGCAGTTCTTC. It is translated as CARSFWSGGNEQFF.

The chain joins TRBV4-3 to TRBJ2-7, with a weak D call TRBD2 (5 bases). The CDR3 is made up of 16 amino acids. Trimming left V 0 bases short and J 6 bases short, with 18 bases between. CDR1 and CDR2 (germline): LGHNA, YSLEER. The CDR3 reads CASSQDIAGPWAEQYF. The DNA for the CDR3 is TGCGCCAGCAGCCAAGATATTGCGGGCCCCTGGGCCGAGCAGTACTTC.

V gene TRBV24-1 combines with J gene TRBJ1-1; 8 bases are shared with TRBD1. The J segment lost 7 bases and the V segment lost 3 bases, leaving 6 bases of the junction unmatched. This CDR3 is built from 14 residues. The germline gives CDR1 KGHDR, CDR2 SFDVKD. CDR3 protein: CATSDAGQAGEAFF. CDR3 bases: TGTGCCACCAGTGATGCGGGACAGGCCGGTGAAGCTTTCTTT.

This clonotype was picked up a small number of times. CDR3: CASSLAVGQFF. CDR3 DNA: TGTGCCAGCAGCTTAGCGGTTGGGCAGTTCTTC. The rearrangement uses TRBV7-9 and TRBJ2-1; D not certain. This CDR3 is built from 11 residues. Germline V gives CDR1 SEHNR, CDR2 FQNEAQ (reference sequence). V was trimmed by 0 bases and J by 12 bases, leaving 6 bases between them.

The genes are TRBV15 and TRBJ2-7; possibly TRBD1 or TRBD2 for D (5 bases each). The CDR3 covers 15 residues. Germline values: CDR1 LNHNV, CDR2 YYDKDF (reference sequence). Trimming left V 0 bases short and J 1 base short, with 10 bases between. The CDR3 loop is CATSRDLGTSYEQYF. The CDR3 DNA reads TGTGCCACCAGCAGAGATCTCGGGACGTCCTACGAGCAGTACTTC.

This clonotype was detected a few times. The chain combines TRBV5-1 with TRBJ2-7; the match to TRBD1 covers 8 bases. Germline CDR1 is SGHRS and CDR2 is YFSETQ. Trimming cost V 6 bases and J 2 bases; bases outside gene matches: 7. The CDR3 covers 14 residues. CDR3 sequence: CASKPDRDTYEQYF. The DNA for the CDR3 is TGCGCCAGCAAGCCGGACAGGGACACCTACGAGCAGTACTTC.

This clonotype turned up a few times. V gene TRBV5-1 combines with J gene TRBJ2-7; 10 bases are a match to TRBD1. Germline V lookup: CDR1 SGHRS, CDR2 YFSETQ. V was pared by 3 bases and J by 2 bases, with 5 bases of the junction left unmatched. There are 15 residues in the CDR3. The CDR3 loop is CASSWGQGTPYEQYF. CDR3 DNA sequence: TGCGCCAGCAGCTGGGGACAGGGGACCCCCTACGAGCAGTACTTC.

The rearrangement links TRBV29-1 to TRBJ2-7; 7 nucleotides agree with TRBD1. The CDR3 has 14 residues. The germline V gene has CDR1 SQVTM and CDR2 ANQGSEA. Trimming took 4 bases from V and 2 from J; bases not matched to a gene: 8. In nucleotides, the CDR3 is TGCAGCGTTGGAGGGGGCGCAAAGGCCTACGAGCAGTACTTC. Translating gives CSVGGGAKAYEQYF.